These 19 T cell receptor beta chains share one sample of origin, sequenced in a study of blood T cell repertoires in COVID-19. The protocol was immunoSEQ multiplex PCR, while the TCRdb copy is restricted to in-frame clones and leaves out a portion. The table includes approximately 98,000 clones, around 85% detected once. The sample comprised peripheral blood. The receptors shown here come from a woman older than 75 with acute or convalescent COVID-19.

The J gene is TRBJ2-5, the V gene TRBV5-1; 8 bases map to TRBD2. There are 15 residues in the CDR3. In germline, CDR1 is SGHRS, CDR2 YFSETQ. Unmatched junction bases numbered 3, after V lost 2 bases and J lost 0 bases. CDR3 sequence: CASSFVAGYQETQYF. In nucleotides, the CDR3 is TGCGCCAGCAGCTTCGTAGCGGGGTACCAAGAGACCCAGTACTTC.

The J gene is TRBJ1-2, the V gene TRBV9, with 7 bases that match TRBD1. The CDR3 spans 14 residues. V lost 6 bases and J lost 6; bases outside the gene matches: 11. Germline V gene lookup returns CDR1 SGDLS and CDR2 YYNGEE. This chain's CDR3 is CASTLRGGFNGYTF. The CDR3 nucleotides are TGTGCCAGCACCTTAAGAGGGGGCTTTAATGGCTACACCTTC.

The chain has TRBV3-1 (or the pseudogene TRBV3-2) and TRBJ1-1; D unclear. The CDR3 runs to 14 residues. The V gene lost 5 bases and the J gene lost 2 bases, with 12 bases spanning the gap. Germline CDR1 reads LGHDT; CDR2 reads YNNKEL (reference sequence). Here the CDR3 reads CASSSGSKNTEAFF. CDR3 coding DNA: TGTGCCAGCAGCTCGGGGTCTAAAAACACTGAAGCTTTCTTT.

The chain has TRBV27 and TRBJ1-2, with 7 bases matching TRBD1. Germline-derived CDR1 and CDR2 are MNHEY and SMNVEV (reference sequence). Trimming removed 4 bases from V and 8 bases from J; junction bases left unmatched: 16. This CDR3 region has 16 residues. The CDR3 region has the DNA TGTGCCAGCAGTTCACGCTCTCGACAGGGTTTACGCGGCTACACCTTC. Its protein product is CASSSRSRQGLRGYTF.

The chain carries TRBV19 and TRBJ2-2; possible D gene TRBD1, 6 bases. Trimming removed 1 base from V and 2 bases from J, with 14 bases in between. The CDR3 consists of 17 residues. CDR1 is LNHDA, CDR2 SQIVND, per germline (reference sequence). The CDR3 nucleotides are TGTGCCAGTAGTATAGGGGGGCAGAACGCTAACACCGGGGAGCTGTTTTTT. It specifies CASSIGGQNANTGELFF.

This sequence joins TRBV6-2 or TRBV6-3 and TRBJ2-7; 11 bases are shared with TRBD1. Looked up from germline, CDR1 is MNHEY and CDR2 is SVGEGT. The ends lost 5 bases at V and 5 bases at J; junction bases unmatched: 5. This CDR3 contains 14 residues. Here the CDR3 reads CASSPGQGANEQYV. The CDR3 nucleotides read TGTGCCAGCAGTCCCGGACAGGGGGCCAACGAGCAGTACGTC.

In its sample, this clone was seen once. This chain links TRBV29-1 with TRBJ2-3, with a possible D match to TRBD2 (5 bases). V was clipped by 3 bases and J by 0 bases, with 10 bases between them. Germline loops: CDR1 SQVTM, CDR2 ANQGSEA. The CDR3 covers 14 residues. The CDR3 loop reads CSVEDWLSTDTQYF. The CDR3 DNA reads as TGCAGCGTTGAGGACTGGCTTAGCACAGATACGCAGTATTTT.

The CDR3 DNA reads TGTGCCACCAGGGGATCAGGGGGCGCGAGGGATCAGCCCCAGCATTTT. Translation gives CATRGSGGARDQPQHF. This chain links TRBV19 with TRBJ1-5, with 8 bases aligning to TRBD1. The trim removed 10 bases at V and 5 bases at J, leaving 16 bases unmatched. The CDR3 runs 16 residues. Germline lookup yields CDR1 LNHDA and CDR2 SQIVND (reference sequence).

This chain joins TRBV18 and TRBJ2-1; TRBD1 agrees at 10 bases. With 4 bases clipped from V and 7 bases from J, the junction kept 10 bases outside the gene matches. The CDR3 loop spans 16 amino acids. From germline, CDR1 is KGHSH and CDR2 LQKENI. CDR3 protein: CASSRPPGTGVNEQFF. The CDR3 DNA reads TGTGCCAGCTCACGTCCCCCGGGGACAGGGGTTAATGAGCAGTTCTTC.

The chain carries TRBV7-2 and TRBJ2-3; 14 nucleotides agree with TRBD2. The CDR3 is 18 amino acids. Germline CDR1 and CDR2: SGHTA and FQGNSA. V shed 5 bases and J 4 bases; nucleotides not matched to a gene: 11. For the CDR3, the DNA is TGTGCCAGCAGCCCCAGGGGACTAGCGGGGGAAACGGCAGATACGCAGTATTTT. As protein: CASSPRGLAGETADTQYF.

The chain has TRBV7-2 and TRBJ1-5; 8 bases map to TRBD1. Germline lookup yields CDR1 SGHTA and CDR2 FQGNSA. After removal of 1 base from V and 3 bases from J, the junction contained 2 bases not matched to a gene. The CDR3 totals 15 residues. The CDR3: CASSLGQGINQPQHF. DNA for the CDR3: TGTGCCAGCAGCTTAGGACAGGGGATCAATCAGCCCCAGCATTTT.

Remarks on this clone: The sample has other DNA sequences that encode this CDR3 too. The CDR3 bases are TGCGCCAGCAGCTTGGCGGGACAGGGTTTTGGCTACACCTTC. The encoded protein is CASSLAGQGFGYTF. The V and J genes are TRBV5-1 and TRBJ1-2, with 9 bases matching TRBD1. The CDR3 is 14 amino acids. Per germline, CDR1 SGHRS and CDR2 YFSETQ. With 0 bases clipped from V and 7 bases from J, the junction kept 4 bases outside the gene matches.

The chain recombines TRBV6-5 with TRBJ1-1; D is unclear. Per germline, CDR1 MNHEY and CDR2 SVGAGI. Trimming pared 0 bases from V and 3 bases from J, leaving 11 bases between. There are 15 residues in the CDR3. In nucleotides, the CDR3 is TGTGCCAGCAGTTACTCGCCGGGGTTGGACACTGAAGCTTTCTTT. This translates into CASSYSPGLDTEAFF.

This clone came up once. The J gene is TRBJ2-3, the V gene TRBV4-3; 10 bases agree with TRBD2. The V and J ends lost 4 bases and 0 bases, in that order; junction bases with no gene match: 7. The CDR3 has 17 residues. Germline-derived CDR1 and CDR2 are LGHNA and YSLEER. Here the CDR3 DNA reads TGCGCCAGCAGCCGGGGTAGCGGGGGGACTAGCACAGATACGCAGTATTTT. Its translation is CASSRGSGGTSTDTQYF.

The rearrangement links TRBV7-3 to TRBJ1-2; maybe TRBD1 (6 bases). This CDR3 contains 13 residues. Trimming stripped 5 bases from V and 8 bases from J, with 15 bases between. From germline, CDR1 is SGHTA and CDR2 FQGTGA. The CDR3 loop reads CASSPTGLGGYTF. The CDR3 DNA sequence: TGTGCCAGCAGCCCTACAGGGCTTGGAGGCTACACCTTC.

The chain recombines TRBV7-2 with TRBJ2-2, with D possibly being TRBD1 (5 bases). The germline V gene has CDR1 SGHTA and CDR2 FQGNSA. The CDR3 has 16 amino acids. The V gene lost 6 bases and the J gene lost 4 bases, with 18 bases spanning the gap. The CDR3 bases are TGTGCCAGCAGTTCAGTTCCCCAGGGCGGCACCGGGGAGCTGTTTTTT. Translated: CASSSVPQGGTGELFF.

The J gene is TRBJ2-2, the V gene TRBV6-1; D perhaps matches TRBD1 (8 bases). Per germline, CDR1 MNHNS and CDR2 SASEGT. The CDR3 has 16 amino acids. Trimming pared 4 bases from V and 4 bases from J, leaving 16 bases between. The CDR3 nucleotides are TGTGCCAGCAGTGCAGAGCGGGACAGGCTCACCGGGGAGCTGTTTTTT. Protein: CASSAERDRLTGELFF.

In DNA, the CDR3 is TGTGCCAGCAGCTTAGGGACAGGCGCAGATACGCAGTATTTT. It yields the protein CASSLGTGADTQYF. This chain connects TRBV9 to TRBJ2-3; 8 bases line up with TRBD1. J was trimmed by 4 bases and V by 4 bases; bases with no gene match: 5. Germline-derived CDR1 and CDR2 are SGDLS and YYNGEE. The CDR3 totals 14 residues.

This chain uses TRBV5-1 with TRBJ2-7, with 8 bases identical to TRBD1. V lost 0 bases and J lost 3; bases outside the gene matches: 5. CDR3 length equals 15 residues. The V gene's germline CDR1 is SGHRS and CDR2 YFSETQ. In DNA form, the CDR3 reads TGCGCCAGCAGCTTGGCCACAGGACAGGGCTACGAGCAGTACTTC. Translation gives CASSLATGQGYEQYF.